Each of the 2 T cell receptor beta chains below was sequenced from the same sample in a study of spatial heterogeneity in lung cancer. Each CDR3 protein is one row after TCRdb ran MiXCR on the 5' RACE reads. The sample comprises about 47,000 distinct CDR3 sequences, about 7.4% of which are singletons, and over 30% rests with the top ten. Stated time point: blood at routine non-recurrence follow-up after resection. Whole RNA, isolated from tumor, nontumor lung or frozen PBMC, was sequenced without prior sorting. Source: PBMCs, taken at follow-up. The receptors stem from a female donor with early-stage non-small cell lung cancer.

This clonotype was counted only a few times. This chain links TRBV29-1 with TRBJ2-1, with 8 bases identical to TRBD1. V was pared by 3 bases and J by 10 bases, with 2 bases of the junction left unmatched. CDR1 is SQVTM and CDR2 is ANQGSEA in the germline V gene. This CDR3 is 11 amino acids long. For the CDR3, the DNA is TGCAGCGTTGATGCAGGGGGCGAGCAGTTCTTC. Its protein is CSVDAGGEQFF.

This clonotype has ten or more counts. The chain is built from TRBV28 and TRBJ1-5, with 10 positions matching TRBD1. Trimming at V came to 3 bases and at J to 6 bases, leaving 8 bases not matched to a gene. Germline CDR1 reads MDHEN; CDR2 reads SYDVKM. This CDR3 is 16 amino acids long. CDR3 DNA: TGTGCCAGCAGTTTTATGACAGGGGGCGCGGGTCAGCCCCAGCATTTT. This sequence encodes CASSFMTGGAGQPQHF.